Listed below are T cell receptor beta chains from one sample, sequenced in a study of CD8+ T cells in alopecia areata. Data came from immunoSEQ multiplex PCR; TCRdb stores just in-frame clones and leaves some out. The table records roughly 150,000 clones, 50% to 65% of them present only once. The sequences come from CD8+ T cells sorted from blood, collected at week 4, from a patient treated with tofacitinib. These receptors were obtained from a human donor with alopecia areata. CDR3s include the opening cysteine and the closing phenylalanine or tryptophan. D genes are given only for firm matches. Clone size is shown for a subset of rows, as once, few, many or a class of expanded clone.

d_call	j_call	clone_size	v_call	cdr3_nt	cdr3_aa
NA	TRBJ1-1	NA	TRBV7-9	TGTGCCAGCAGCTTTGGGGTATTGGTGACTGAAGCTTTCTTT	CASSFGVLVTEAFF
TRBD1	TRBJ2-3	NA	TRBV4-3	TGCGCCAGCAGCCAAGTGTACAGGGGAAGGGATACGCAGTATTTT	CASSQVYRGRDTQYF
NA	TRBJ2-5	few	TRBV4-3	TGCGCCAGCAGCCAAGCGCTGGGGGGAGAAGAGACCCAGTACTTC	CASSQALGGEETQYF
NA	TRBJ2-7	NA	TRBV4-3	TGCGCCAGCAGCCAAGACGTGTCAGCTGGCCACGAGCAGTACTTC	CASSQDVSAGHEQYF
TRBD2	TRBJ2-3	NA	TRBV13	TGTGCCAGCAGCGCTATCGGGGGGATGACAGATACGCAGTATTTT	CASSAIGGMTDTQYF
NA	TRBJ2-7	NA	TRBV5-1	TGCGCCAGCAGCTTAGGCTTAACCTACGAGCAGTACTTC	CASSLGLTYEQYF
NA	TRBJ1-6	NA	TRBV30	TGTGCCTGGAGTGTGGACCCCTCCTATAATTCACCCCTCCACTTT	CAWSVDPSYNSPLHF
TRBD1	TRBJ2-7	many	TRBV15	TGTGCCACCAGCAGTGTCCGGGACAGGCTGGCGACAGACTTC	CATSSVRDRLATDF
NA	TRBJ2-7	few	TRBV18	TGTGCCAGCTCACCACCGGGGGGAATGGACTACGAGCAGTACTTC	CASSPPGGMDYEQYF
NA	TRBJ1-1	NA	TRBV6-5	TGTGCCAGCACCGACAGCCATGAAGCTTTCTTT	CASTDSHEAFF
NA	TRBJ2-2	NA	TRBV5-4	TGTGCCAGCAGCTTTAAGGGACAGAACACCGGGGAGCTGTTTTTT	CASSFKGQNTGELFF
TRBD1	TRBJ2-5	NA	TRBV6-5	TGTGCCAGCAGTCCGACAGGGGCTGGAGAGACCCAGTACTTC	CASSPTGAGETQYF
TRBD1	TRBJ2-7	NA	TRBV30	TGTGCCTGGAGTGTACTAGGGACAGGGATGGGGGACCCCTACGAGCAGTACTTC	CAWSVLGTGMGDPYEQYF
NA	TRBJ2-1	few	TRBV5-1	TGCGCCAGCACGGGGGAGAGGGACTCCTACAATGAGCAGTTCTTC	CASTGERDSYNEQFF
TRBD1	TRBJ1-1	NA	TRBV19	TGTGCCAGTAGTACTTCGGACAGGGGGAACACTGAAGCTTTCTTT	CASSTSDRGNTEAFF
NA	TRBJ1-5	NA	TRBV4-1	TGCGCCAGCAGCCAAGAACCGCCAGGGAGTGAGGATCAGCCCCAGCATTTT	CASSQEPPGSEDQPQHF
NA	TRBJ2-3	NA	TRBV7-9	TGTGCCAGCTCGCCGACATCGGGTACAGATACGCAGTATTTT	CASSPTSGTDTQYF
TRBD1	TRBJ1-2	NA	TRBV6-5	TGTGCCAGCAGTCCCCAGGGGGCCCCCCACTATGGCTACACCTTC	CASSPQGAPHYGYTF
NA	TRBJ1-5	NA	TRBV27	TGTGCCAGCAGATTCGGGGGACCGTATAGCAATCAGCCCCAGCATTTT	CASRFGGPYSNQPQHF
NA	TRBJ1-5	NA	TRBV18	TGTGCCAGCTCGTACTCGTATAGCAATCAGCCCCAGCATTTT	CASSYSYSNQPQHF
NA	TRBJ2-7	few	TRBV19	TGTGCCAGTAGTATGACAGTTCTCTACGAGCAGTACTTC	CASSMTVLYEQYF
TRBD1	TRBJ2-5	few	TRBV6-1	TGTGCCAGCACTGACAGGGAACAAGAGACCCAGTACTTC	CASTDREQETQYF
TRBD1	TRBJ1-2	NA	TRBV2	TGTGCCAGAGAGACAGGGGGAAGTAACTATGGCTACACCTTC	CARETGGSNYGYTF
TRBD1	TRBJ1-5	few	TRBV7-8	TGTGCCAGCAGCTGGGACAGAACGATCAATCAGCCCCAGCATTTT	CASSWDRTINQPQHF
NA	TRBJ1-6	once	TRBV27	TGTGCCAGCAGTTCCTCGGGTTCACCCCTCCACTTT	CASSSSGSPLHF
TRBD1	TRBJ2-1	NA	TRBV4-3	TGCGCCAGCAGCCAAGATCGGGGGACAGGCTCTGGGCAGTTCTTC	CASSQDRGTGSGQFF
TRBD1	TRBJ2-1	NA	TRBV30	TGTGCCTGGAGGAGGGACAGCTCCTACAATGAGCAGTTCTTC	CAWRRDSSYNEQFF
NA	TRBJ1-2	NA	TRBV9	TGTGCCAGCAGCGTTACCGCTGGCTATGGCTACACCTTC	CASSVTAGYGYTF
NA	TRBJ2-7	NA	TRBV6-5	TGTGCCAGCAGCCCCACAGGGAACGAGCAGTACTTC	CASSPTGNEQYF
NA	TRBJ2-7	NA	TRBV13	TGTGCCAGCAGCCCGCGCGGGCTCCACGAGCAGTACTTC	CASSPRGLHEQYF
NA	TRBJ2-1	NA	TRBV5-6	TGTGCCAGCAGCTTGGGAGGGGCGGGATACAATGAGCAGTTCTTC	CASSLGGAGYNEQFF
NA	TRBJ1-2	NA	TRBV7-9	TGTGCCAGCTCTTGGGACCTGGATAATGGCTACACCTTC	CASSWDLDNGYTF
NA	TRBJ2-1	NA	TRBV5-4	TGTGCCAGCAGCTTAGGGGGTGAGCAGTTCTTC	CASSLGGEQFF
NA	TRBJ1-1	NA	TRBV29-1	TGCAGCGCAGAAGGCGCCTCTCCAAACACTGAAGCTTTCTTT	CSAEGASPNTEAFF
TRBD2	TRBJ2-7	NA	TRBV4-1	TGCGCCAGCAGCCAAGTGGGACTAGCGGTGGAGCAGTACTTC	CASSQVGLAVEQYF
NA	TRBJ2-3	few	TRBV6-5	TGTGCCAGCAGCTCAGGGGCAGATACGCAGTATTTT	CASSSGADTQYF
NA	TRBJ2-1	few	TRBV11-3	TGTGCCAGCAGCTTAGAGCGGGGGCCTTACAATGAGCAGTTCTTC	CASSLERGPYNEQFF
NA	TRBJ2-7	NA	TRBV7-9	TGTGCCAGCAGCTTTCGGAGGACTGGCGAGCAGTACTTC	CASSFRRTGEQYF
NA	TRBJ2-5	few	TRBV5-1	TGCGCCAGCAGCTCGACTAGGGGCTGGGAGACCCAGTACTTC	CASSSTRGWETQYF
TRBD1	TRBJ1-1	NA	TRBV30	TGTGCCTGGAGTATCCGGGACAGGGGGATGAGGGCTGAAGCTTTCTTT	CAWSIRDRGMRAEAFF
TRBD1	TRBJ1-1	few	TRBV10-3	TGTGCCATCAGTGAGCCCTCACAGGGGACGATGAACACTGAAGCTTTCTTT	CAISEPSQGTMNTEAFF
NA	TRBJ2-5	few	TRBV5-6	TGTGCCAGCCGCCTGGGGGAGACCCAGTACTTC	CASRLGETQYF
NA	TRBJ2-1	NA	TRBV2	TGTGCCAGCTGCCTAGGGGACACCTTCTACAATGAGCAGTTCTTC	CASCLGDTFYNEQFF
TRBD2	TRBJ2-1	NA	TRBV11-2	TGTGCCGGCGGGCTAGCGGGGGGGTACAATGAGCAGTTCTTC	CAGGLAGGYNEQFF
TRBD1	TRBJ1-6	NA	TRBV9	TGTGCCAGCAGCCTCAGACAGGGGCCCCTCCACTTT	CASSLRQGPLHF
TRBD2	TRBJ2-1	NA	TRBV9	TGTGCCAGCAGCGCGGGGGGTAGTGAGCAGTTCTTC	CASSAGGSEQFF
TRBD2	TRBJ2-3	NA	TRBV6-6	TGTGCCAGCAGTTACTCGCTAGCGGGGATCACAGATACGCAGTATTTT	CASSYSLAGITDTQYF
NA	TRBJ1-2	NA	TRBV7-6	TGTGCCAGCAGCCCTACTACCCTGGACAGAGCCTATGGCTACACCTTC	CASSPTTLDRAYGYTF
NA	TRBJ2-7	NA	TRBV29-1	TGCAGCGTTCTGGACAGATCCTACGAGCAGTACTTC	CSVLDRSYEQYF
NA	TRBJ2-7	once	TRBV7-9	TGTGCCAGCAGCTTGCCGCTTTCCTACGAGCAGTACTTC	CASSLPLSYEQYF
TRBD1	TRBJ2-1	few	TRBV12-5	TGTGCTAGTGGTTTGGGGGGACAGGCCTACAATGAGCAGTTCTTC	CASGLGGQAYNEQFF
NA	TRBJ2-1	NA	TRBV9	TGTGCCAGCAGCGTAGATTTGGGTTGGGATGAGCAGTTCTTC	CASSVDLGWDEQFF
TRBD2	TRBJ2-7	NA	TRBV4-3	TGCGCCAGCAGCCATGAAGCTAGCGGGGGGGCCTGGGAGCAGTACTTC	CASSHEASGGAWEQYF